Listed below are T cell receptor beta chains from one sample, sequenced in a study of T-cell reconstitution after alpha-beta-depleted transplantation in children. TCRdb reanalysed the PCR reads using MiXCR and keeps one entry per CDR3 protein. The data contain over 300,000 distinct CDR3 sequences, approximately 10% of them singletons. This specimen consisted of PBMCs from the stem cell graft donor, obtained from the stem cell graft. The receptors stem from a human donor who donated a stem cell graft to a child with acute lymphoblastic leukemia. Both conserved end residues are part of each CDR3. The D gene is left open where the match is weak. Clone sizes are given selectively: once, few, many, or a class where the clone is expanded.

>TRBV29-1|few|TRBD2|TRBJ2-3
TGCAGCGCTAGCGGGAGATTCACAGATACGCAGTATTTT
CSASGRFTDTQYF
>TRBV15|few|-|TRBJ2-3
TGTGCCACCAGCAGAGGGGACTGGAGTACAGATACGCAGTATTTT
CATSRGDWSTDTQYF
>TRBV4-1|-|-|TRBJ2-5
TGCGCCAGCAGCCAAGATGTGGTCCGGGGGTTTCAAGAGACCCAGTACTTC
CASSQDVVRGFQETQYF
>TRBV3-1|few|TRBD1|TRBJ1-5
TGTGCCAGCAGTCTCCTGGACAGGGAAATAAATAGCAATCAGCCCCAGCATTTT
CASSLLDREINSNQPQHF
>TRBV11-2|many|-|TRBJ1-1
TGTGCCAGCAGCTTAGGTTGGAGTGGTGGGAGACTGGACACTGAAGCTTTCTTT
CASSLGWSGGRLDTEAFF
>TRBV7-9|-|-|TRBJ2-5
TGTGCCAGCAGCCCGCAGGGCAAAGTCGGGACCCAGTACTTC
CASSPQGKVGTQYF
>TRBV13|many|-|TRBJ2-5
TGTGCCAGCAGCTTAAAGAGGCAGACCCAGTACTTC
CASSLKRQTQYF
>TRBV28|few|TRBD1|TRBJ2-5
TGTGCCAGCAGGTCTAGGGGGCGAGAGACCCAGTACTTC
CASRSRGRETQYF
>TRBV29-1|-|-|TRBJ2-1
TGCAGCGTTGAGGACAATGAGCAGTTCTTC
CSVEDNEQFF
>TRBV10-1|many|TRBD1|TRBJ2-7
TGCGCCAGCAGCCTGGACAGGGGGCTCGGGGAGCAGTACTTC
CASSLDRGLGEQYF
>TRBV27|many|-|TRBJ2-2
TGCGCCAGCAGCTTGAGCGGTACCGGGGAGCTGTTTTTT
CASSLSGTGELFF
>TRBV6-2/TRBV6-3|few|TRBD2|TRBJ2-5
TGTGCCAGCAGCCCCGGGACTAGCGGGACGGGGGGCCCCCAAGAGACCCAGTACTTC
CASSPGTSGTGGPQETQYF
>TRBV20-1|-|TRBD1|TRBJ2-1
TGCAGTGCTAGTCGACAGGGTGGGTTTTCGCAACACAATGAGCAGTTCTTC
CSASRQGGFSQHNEQFF
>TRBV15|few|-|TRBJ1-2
TGTGCCACCAGCAGAGCCAGGGGATACTATGGCTACACCTTC
CATSRARGYYGYTF
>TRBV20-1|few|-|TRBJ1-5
TGCAGTGCTATGCGGACCGGCAATCAGCCCCAGCATTTT
CSAMRTGNQPQHF
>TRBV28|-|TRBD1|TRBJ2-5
TGTGCCAGCAGTGCCACAGGGGGCAGGGAGACCCAGTACTTC
CASSATGGRETQYF
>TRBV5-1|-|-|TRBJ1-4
TGCGCCAGCAGCGCGGATAAAGGAGGTTCGGGAGAAAAACTGTTTTTT
CASSADKGGSGEKLFF
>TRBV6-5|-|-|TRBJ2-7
TGTGCCAGCAGTTATGGCCCTCACTTCGGCGAGCAGTACTTC
CASSYGPHFGEQYF
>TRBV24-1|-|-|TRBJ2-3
TGTGCCACCAGGGCCGGGACCGCATATACGCAGTATTTT
CATRAGTAYTQYF
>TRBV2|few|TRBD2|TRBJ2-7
TGTGCCAGCGGGGGGGGACTAGCGGACTACGAGCAGTACTTC
CASGGGLADYEQYF
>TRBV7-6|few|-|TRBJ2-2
TGTGCCAGCACCGGACACCCGAACACCGGGGAGCTGTTTTTT
CASTGHPNTGELFF
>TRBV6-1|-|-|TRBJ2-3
TGTGCCAGCAGCCCATCCTCTTCCACAGATACGCAGTATTTT
CASSPSSSTDTQYF
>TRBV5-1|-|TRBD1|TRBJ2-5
TGCGCCAGCAGCGACCGGGACAGAAGCCTTGAGACCCAGTACTTC
CASSDRDRSLETQYF
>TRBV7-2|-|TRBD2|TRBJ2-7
TGTGCCAGCAGCTTAGTGGCTAGCGGGAAGTTGTACGAGCAGTACTTC
CASSLVASGKLYEQYF
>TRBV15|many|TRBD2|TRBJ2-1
TGTGCCACCAGCAGTCCAGGACTAGGGGAAAATGAGCAGTTCTTC
CATSSPGLGENEQFF
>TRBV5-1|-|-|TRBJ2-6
TGCGCCAGCAGCTTGGAAGGGACGTGGGGGGCCAACGTCCTGACTTTC
CASSLEGTWGANVLTF
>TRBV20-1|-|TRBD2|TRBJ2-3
TGCAGTGTTAGGCGGGAGAACACAGATACGCAGTATTTT
CSVRRENTDTQYF
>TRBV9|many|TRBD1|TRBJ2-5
TGTGCCAGCAGCGTAGAAAACAGGGGTCGGTGGGAGACCCAGTACTTC
CASSVENRGRWETQYF
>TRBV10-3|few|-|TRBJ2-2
TGTGCCATCAGTGGGAGGGCAGATGGGAACACCGGGGAGCTGTTTTTT
CAISGRADGNTGELFF
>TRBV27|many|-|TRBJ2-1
TGTGCCAGCAGCATCAGGTCCCCACATGAGCAGTTCTTC
CASSIRSPHEQFF
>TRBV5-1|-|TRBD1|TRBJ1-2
TGCGCCAGCAGCTTGGGATTCGCAGGGGGCGAAGGCTACACCTTC
CASSLGFAGGEGYTF
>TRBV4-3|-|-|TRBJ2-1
TGCGCCAGCAGCCAAGGTCAGGGGGCCGGGGGGGATGAGCAGTTCTTC
CASSQGQGAGGDEQFF
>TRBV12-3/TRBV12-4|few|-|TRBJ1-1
TGTGCCAGCTGCAGCGGGATTCGGTACACTGAAGCTTTCTTT
CASCSGIRYTEAFF
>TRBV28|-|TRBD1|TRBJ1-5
TGTGCCAGCAGTCGACTGCGGGACAGGGTTTATAGCAATCAGCCCCAGCATTTT
CASSRLRDRVYSNQPQHF
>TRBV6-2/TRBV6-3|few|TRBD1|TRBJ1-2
TGTGCCAGCAGTTACTCCGGGACAGTCTATGGCTACACCTTC
CASSYSGTVYGYTF
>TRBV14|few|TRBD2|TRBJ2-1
TGTGCCAGCAGCCATCGGCTAGCGGGCTTCACCTACAATGAGCAGTTCTTC
CASSHRLAGFTYNEQFF
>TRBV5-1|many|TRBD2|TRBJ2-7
TGCGCCAGCAGCCCGGGACTAGCGGGAGGTCAGGGCTACGAGCAGTACTTC
CASSPGLAGGQGYEQYF
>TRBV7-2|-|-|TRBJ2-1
TGTGCCAGCAGCTTATATTCCAGGACAGCCAGTTACAATGAGCAGTTCTTC
CASSLYSRTASYNEQFF
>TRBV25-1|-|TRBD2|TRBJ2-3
TGTGCCAGCAGTGAATACCTCTGGACTAGCTTTTTGGCTGCAAACTCCACAGATACGCAGTATTTT
CASSEYLWTSFLAANSTDTQYF
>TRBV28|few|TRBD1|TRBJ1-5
TGTGCCAGCACGACAGGGTATTTTCAGCCCCAGCATTTT
CASTTGYFQPQHF
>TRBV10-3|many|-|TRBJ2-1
TGTGCCATCAGTGGACAGGGCGGGAGAGACTACAATGAGCAGTTCTTC
CAISGQGGRDYNEQFF
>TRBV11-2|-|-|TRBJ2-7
TGTGCCAGCAGCCCTTGGCGGGATTCCTCCTACGAGCAGTACTTC
CASSPWRDSSYEQYF
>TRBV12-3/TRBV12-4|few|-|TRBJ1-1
TGTGCCAGCAGTTTCCACCGCCAGGAGAACACTGAAGCTTTCTTT
CASSFHRQENTEAFF
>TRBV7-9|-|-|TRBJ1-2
TGTGCCAGCAGCCCTTATTCGATGACGGGCCACTATGGCTACACCTTC
CASSPYSMTGHYGYTF
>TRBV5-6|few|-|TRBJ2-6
TGTGCCAGCGGCAACACAGGGCCCCTCTCTGGGGCCAACGTCCTGACTTTC
CASGNTGPLSGANVLTF
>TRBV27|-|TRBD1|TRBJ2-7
TGTGCCAGCAAGATGGACAGGGGGGCCTCCTACGAGCAGTACTTC
CASKMDRGASYEQYF
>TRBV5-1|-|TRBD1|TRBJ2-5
TGCGCCAGCAGCACCGGACAGGGGGCGGAGACCCAGTACTTC
CASSTGQGAETQYF
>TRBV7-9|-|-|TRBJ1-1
TGTGCCAGCAGCAAACAAGGGGGGACTGAAGCTTTCTTT
CASSKQGGTEAFF
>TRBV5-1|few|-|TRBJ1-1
TGCGCCAGCAGCTTGAGCCTCATGAACACTGAAGCTTTCTTT
CASSLSLMNTEAFF
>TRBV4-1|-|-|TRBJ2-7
TGCGCCAGCAGCCCCCTTACCGCAGAGCACGAGCAGTACTTC
CASSPLTAEHEQYF
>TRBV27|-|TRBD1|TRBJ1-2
TGTGCCAGCAGTTCATTGGGACAGCCGATCTATGGCTACACCTTC
CASSSLGQPIYGYTF
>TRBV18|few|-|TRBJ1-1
TGTGCCAGCTCACCGGGCCCCTTTGAAGCTTTCTTT
CASSPGPFEAFF
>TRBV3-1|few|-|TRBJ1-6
TGTGCCAGCAGCCAGACCGAGAATTCACCCCTCCACTTT
CASSQTENSPLHF